Here is one TCR beta chain with its context. What it binds is not known. Using immunoSEQ multiplex PCR, the repertoire was profiled, and TCRdb retains in-frame clones only, with some absent. The table lists some 58,000 clones, roughly nine tenths of them singletons. The data were obtained in a study of PD-1 blockade in classical Hodgkin lymphoma. Overall study results and limits: Patients who responded completely had about the same baseline diversity as newly diagnosed patients.

Time point specified: cycle 4 day 1 (C4D1), after 5 to 7 weeks of nivolumab. Exposure to brentuximab vedotin varied, and each patient had relapsed following autologous stem cell transplantation. Here the sequenced sample was peripheral blood mononuclear cells (PBMCs), taken before the fourth cycle of nivolumab. The TCR comes from a human donor with classical Hodgkin lymphoma.

The CDR3 DNA reads as TGTGCCAGCAGTGATTCTTGGACAGGGGTTCCCGGGGAGCTGTTTTTT. Protein product: CASSDSWTGVPGELFF. This chain uses TRBV25-1 with TRBJ2-2; 9 nucleotides agree with TRBD1. J was trimmed by 6 bases and V by 3 bases; bases with no gene match: 8. The CDR3 extends over 16 amino acids. Per germline, CDR1 MGHDK and CDR2 SYGVNS.